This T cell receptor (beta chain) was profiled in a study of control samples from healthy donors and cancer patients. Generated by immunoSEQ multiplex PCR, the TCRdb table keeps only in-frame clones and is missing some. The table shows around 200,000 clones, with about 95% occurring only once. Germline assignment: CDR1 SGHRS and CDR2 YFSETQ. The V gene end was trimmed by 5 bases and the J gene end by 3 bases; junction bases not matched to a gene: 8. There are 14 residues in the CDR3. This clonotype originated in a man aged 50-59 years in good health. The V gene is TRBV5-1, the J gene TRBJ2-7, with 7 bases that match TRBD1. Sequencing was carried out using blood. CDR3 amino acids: CASRVGDSRYEQYF. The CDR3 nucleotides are TGCGCCAGCAGGGTTGGGGACAGCCGCTACGAGCAGTACTTC. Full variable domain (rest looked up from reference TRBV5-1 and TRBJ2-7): KAGVTQTPRYLIKTRGQQVTLSCSPISGHRSVSWYQQTPGQGLQFLFEYFSETQRNKGNFPGRFSGRQFSNSRSEMNVSTLELGDSALYLCASRVGDSRYEQYFGPGTRLTVT.